Each of the 12 T cell receptor beta chains below was sequenced from the same sample in a study of T-cell reconstitution after alpha-beta-depleted transplantation in children. Preparing the TCRbeta library involved the use of unique molecular identifiers. One entry per CDR3 protein, called by TCRdb with MiXCR from the PCR reads. Of more than 500,000 distinct CDR3 sequences listed, about an eighth are singletons. The specimen comprised PBMCs, mostly from graft donor cells, sampled 180 days after TCRalphabeta/CD19-depleted stem cell transplant. These receptors originate from a female patient aged 2-10 years who had a stem cell transplant for aplastic anemia, so the T cells may come from the graft donor.

The chain joins TRBV24-1 to TRBJ2-3; D may be TRBD1 (5 bases). In germline, CDR1 is KGHDR, CDR2 SFDVKD. Trimming took 3 bases from V and 3 from J, leaving 9 bases between them. The CDR3 consists of 14 residues. CDR3 in DNA: TGTGCCACCAGTGATCTGACAGTTACAGATACGCAGTATTTT. It codes for CATSDLTVTDTQYF.

This clonotype was seen a few times. The chain employs TRBV19 and TRBJ2-3, with 8 nucleotides matching TRBD2. The CDR3 consists of 17 residues. Germline loops: CDR1 LNHDA, CDR2 SQIVND (reference sequence). With V trimmed by 1 base and J by 5 bases, 11 bases remained unmatched. The CDR3 spells CASSIAPPGRARDTQYF. In DNA, the CDR3 is TGTGCCAGTAGTATAGCCCCACCCGGGAGGGCCAGAGATACGCAGTATTTT.

This clonotype was seen only a few times. V usage is TRBV20-1 and J usage is TRBJ2-6; D is unresolved. Trimming removed 3 bases from V and 2 bases from J, with 11 bases in between. This CDR3 spans 15 amino acids. The germline CDR1 and CDR2 sequences are DFQATT and SNEGSKA (reference sequence). In DNA form, the CDR3 reads TGCAGTGCTAGTCCCGGCAGTACTGGGGCCAACGTCCTGACTTTC. Its translation is CSASPGSTGANVLTF.

The chain combines TRBV5-1 with TRBJ2-7; 12 nucleotides align to TRBD2. The CDR3 spans 15 residues. J was trimmed by 4 bases and V by 4 bases; bases with no gene match: 6. Looked up from germline, CDR1 is SGHRS and CDR2 is YFSETQ. The CDR3 protein is CASSDGTSGHYEQYV. The CDR3 DNA is TGCGCCAGCAGCGACGGGACTAGCGGGCATTACGAGCAGTACGTC.

In its sample, this clonotype was seen a few times. The rearrangement uses TRBV6-1 and TRBJ2-4; D is uncertain. Germline CDR1 reads MNHNS; CDR2 reads SASEGT. V was cut by 2 bases and J by 15 bases, with 17 bases left in between. CDR3 size: 13 residues. The CDR3 DNA follows: TGTGCCAGCAGTGAAAGTGTGTACGGCCCCTGGTACTTC. Amino acids: CASSESVYGPWYF.

This clonotype was counted many times. The chain employs TRBV3-1 and TRBJ2-5, with D perhaps being TRBD1 or TRBD2 (5 bases each). V shed 1 base and J shed 5 bases, with 14 bases lying between them. Per the germline V gene, CDR1 is LGHDT and CDR2 is YNNKEL (reference sequence). The CDR3 runs to 15 residues. The CDR3 spells CASSQVGGMDETQYF. The CDR3 DNA reads TGTGCCAGCAGCCAAGTTGGGGGTATGGATGAGACCCAGTACTTC.

This clonotype was found a few times. The chain employs TRBV9 and TRBJ2-3; TRBD2 matches 13 bases. The CDR3 is 17 residues long. The germline V gene encodes CDR1 SGDLS and CDR2 YYNGEE. With V trimmed by 2 bases and J by 7 bases, 10 bases remained unmatched. CDR3 coding DNA: TGTGCCAGCAGCGTTCCTCGGACTAGCGGGAGCTCGAATACGCAGTATTTT. Amino acids: CASSVPRTSGSSNTQYF.

The chain joins TRBV12-3 or TRBV12-4 to TRBJ1-5, with 7 positions matching TRBD1. The CDR3 sequence is 16 residues long. The J segment lost 4 bases and the V segment lost 5 bases, leaving 11 bases of the junction unmatched. CDR3 amino acids: CASSGPRHRGNQPQHF. The CDR3 nucleotides are TGTGCCAGCAGTGGACCCCGTCACAGGGGAAATCAGCCCCAGCATTTT.

There are a few counts of this clonotype. In DNA, the CDR3 is TGTGCCAGCAGCATCCGGAAGGTCATGGAGCAGTACTTC. Protein sequence: CASSIRKVMEQYF. The chain employs TRBV7-2 and TRBJ2-7, with no clear D. The CDR3 totals 13 residues. Trimming left V 5 bases short and J 7 bases short, with 15 bases between. Germline V gene lookup returns CDR1 SGHTA and CDR2 FQGNSA.

In this sample, this clonotype turned up many times. The chain has TRBV20-1 and TRBJ1-1; D not certain. V was clipped by 3 bases and J by 10 bases, with 9 bases between them. The length of the CDR3 is 10 residues. The germline V gene encodes CDR1 DFQATT and CDR2 SNEGSKA (reference sequence). CDR3 amino acids: CSARVSGAFF. As DNA, the CDR3 is TGCAGTGCTAGGGTCTCGGGAGCTTTCTTT.

The rearrangement uses TRBV15 and TRBJ2-1; 12 bases agree with TRBD1. In germline, CDR1 is LNHNV, CDR2 YYDKDF (reference sequence). Germline trimming cut 2 bases from V and 8 bases from J; bases unmatched to any gene: 10. The CDR3 extends over 17 amino acids. The CDR3 loop reads CATSRLYRDRGHDEQFF. In DNA, the CDR3 is TGTGCCACCAGCAGACTCTACCGGGACAGGGGGCACGATGAGCAGTTCTTC.

This clonotype has a handful of counts. The chain recombines TRBV20-1 with TRBJ2-1, with 13 bases fitting TRBD2. V was pared by 4 bases and J by 3 bases, with 24 bases of the junction left unmatched. From germline, CDR1 is DFQATT and CDR2 SNEGSKA (reference sequence). The length of the CDR3 is 22 residues. The CDR3 is CSAKGPGLAGVRPNDFYNEQFF. The CDR3 region has the DNA TGCAGTGCTAAAGGTCCAGGACTAGCGGGAGTTCGACCCAACGACTTCTACAATGAGCAGTTCTTC.